This TCR beta chain was profiled in a study of vaccination and CD4 T cells after COVID-19. Study details: Cultures designated as controls were supplied with a CEFX pool, an HIV-1 Nef pool, or no peptide.

Treatment of the sample: roughly ten-day PBMC culture with coronavirus spike peptide pools or control peptides (ViraFEST assay). Antigen-specific T cell expansion with peptide pools preceded TCR sequencing in the ViraFEST approach. The germline gives CDR1 MNHNS, CDR2 SASEGT. J was trimmed by 4 bases and V by 0 bases; bases with no gene match: 8. The CDR3 contains 16 residues. In the case of this clonotype: Its antigen is undetermined.

Sequencing of DNA taken from cultured CD4+ T cells relied on the Oncomine TCR Beta short-read assay. From the PCR reads, TCRdb called clonotypes with MiXCR, one entry per CDR3 protein. The table lists some 21,000 distinct CDR3 sequences, about 51% of them singletons. This chain links TRBV6-1 with TRBJ2-5, with 7 bases aligning to TRBD1. The sequence came from a human donor who had recovered from COVID-19. The material sequenced was CD4+ T cells from blood, cultured in vitro. The CDR3 here is CASSEAIGGALETQYF. CDR3 nucleotides: TGTGCCAGCAGTGAAGCAATAGGGGGCGCGTTAGAGACCCAGTACTTC.